The sample holds a few counts of the clone carrying this T cell receptor beta chain. Its target is unknown. This sample was included in a study of T cells after yellow fever vaccination. The study, taken as a whole, reports: Contamination of FACS-sorted repertoires by abundant clonotypes from the bulk population could occur. Clonotype sharing between CD4 and CD8 compartments was small.

TCRdb fed the 5' RACE reads into MiXCR, producing one record per CDR3 protein. This sample carries 500,000 to 650,000 distinct CDR3 sequences, 9% to 15% of them seen once, and the ten largest clones take about 15%. V was clipped by 6 bases and J by 0 bases, with 14 bases between them. CDR1 and CDR2 (germline): DFQATT, SNEGSKA (reference sequence). The CDR3 extends over 14 amino acids. This specimen consisted of PBMCs, obtained on the day of the yellow fever booster vaccination. V gene TRBV20-1 combines with J gene TRBJ1-1; D perhaps matches TRBD1 (5 bases). The TCR sequence derives from a man younger than 40 who received the YFV17D yellow fever vaccine. The CDR3 coding sequence is TGCAGTGCCACAGGACAACCTTTGAACACTGAAGCTTTCTTT. Its translation is CSATGQPLNTEAFF.